This TCR beta chain was documented in a study of T-cell reconstitution after alpha-beta-depleted transplantation in children (dated by TCRdb to between 2015 and 2016). About the study as a whole: Using TCR repertoire profiling, the study quantitatively followed how T-cell immune reconstitution unfolded in children after TCRalphabeta/CD19-depleted allogeneic hematopoietic cell transplantation. The study at large found these results: The high TCRbeta diversity at day 60 in some patients was ascribed to recipient T cells and intrathymic progenitors that had survived conditioning. The apparently early alphabetaT-cell count recovery about two months after transplant was reportedly dependent on only several hundred rapidly expanded clones derived from non-depleted graft cells. The frequencies of hyperexpanded clones fell over the following months, and after one year, T-cell counts and TCRbeta diversity were mostly attributed to newly produced T cells.

CDR1 DFQATT and CDR2 SNEGSKA were looked up in the germline V gene (reference sequence). The CDR3 measures 17 amino acids from cysteine to phenylalanine. The CDR3 DNA has 51 bases and is translated from base 1. V is clipped by 0 bases and J by 1 base, and the sequence between their germline boundaries is 18 bases long. As regards this clonotype: Its antigen is still unknown. No clone much larger than this one lies a single base away; base qualities are absent.

The protocol used for the library was PCR. Sequenced using an Illumina HiSeq 2500. Molecular barcoding was employed in the preparation of TCR libraries, with unique molecular identifiers being used to normalize TCRbeta repertoire quantification. TCRdb reworked the public reads: Q25 trimming with fastp, MiXCR clone assembly, productive beta chains retained. Rows with a matching CDR3 protein are joined into one entry that keeps the most common DNA and genes. Within this sample are approximately 1,000,000 distinct CDR3 sequences, with roughly 29% of them counted one time only. Of the sample, over 25% falls within the top ten clones. Sample treatment or condition, as interpreted from the label and publication: allogeneic hematopoietic cell transplantation with graft depleted of TCRalphabeta T cells and CD19 B cells. TCRalphabeta/CD19-depleted allogeneic hematopoietic cell grafts were given to the transplant recipients, all of whom were children.

This receptor was taken from a boy younger than two who had a stem cell transplant for SCID, so the T cells may come from the graft donor. The sample in question was PBMCs, mostly from graft donor cells, obtained 360 days after TCRalphabeta/CD19-depleted stem cell transplant. The rearrangement joined TRBV20-1 to TRBJ2-5, with the D segment possibly TRBD1 or TRBD2, each aligning over 5 bases. The CDR3 protein sequence reads: CSARDGGPRTPQETQYF. In nucleotides, the sequence is TGCAGTGCTAGAGATGGGGGACCCAGGACGCCCCAAGAGACCCAGTACTTC.